Below are 18 T cell receptor beta chains sequenced from a single sample in a study of regulatory T cells in long-lasting Graves disease. Time point meaning: newly diagnosed GD, antithyroid drugs for less than 3 months. Generation of the TCR library employed RNA extracted from PBMCs. Combining iRepertoire HTBI primers with Arm-PCR of CDR3 regions, the authors built TCR beta libraries. Each CDR3 protein is one row after TCRdb ran MiXCR on the multiplex PCR reads. The sample has about 540,000 distinct CDR3 sequences; roughly 12% are singletons. The sample also formed part of further work on T cells in Graves' hyperthyroidism and ophthalmopathy.

Material: peripheral blood mononuclear cells (PBMCs), obtained at new diagnosis, from a patient treated with antithyroid drugs. These receptors were obtained from a man aged 30-40 years with Graves disease.

In this sample, this clonotype turned up a few times. V gene TRBV6-1 combines with J gene TRBJ2-5, with D tentatively TRBD2 (6 bases). Deletions cut 7 bases from V and 4 bases from J, with 10 bases between. The CDR3 spans 12 residues. Per germline, CDR1 MNHNS and CDR2 SASEGT. In DNA, the CDR3 is TGTGCCAGCACCTCGGGACTAGAGACCCAGTACTTC. Translation gives CASTSGLETQYF.

About this clonotype: A much larger clone lies a single base off, so this may be a read error. The V gene is TRBV28, the J gene TRBJ2-7, with TRBD1 matching over 7 bases. J lost 12 bases, V lost 7 bases, and 9 bases had no gene match. The CDR3 contains 11 residues. Germline V gene lookup returns CDR1 MDHEN and CDR2 SYDVKM. DNA for the CDR3: TGTGCCAGCACCCTAAGGGGACAGCGGTACTTC. This sequence encodes CASTLRGQRYF.

In its sample, this clonotype was seen many times. At one of its ends the junction is not consistent with the germline gene, which may arise from a read error. The rearrangement links TRBV5-1 to TRBJ1-1; D gene uncertain. The CDR3 covers 14 residues. Germline CDR1 is SGHRS and CDR2 is YFSETQ. CDR3 bases: TGTGCCAGCAGTTTAGGACTGACAAACACTGAAGCTTTCTTT. Its translation is CASSLGLTNTEAFF.

This chain joins TRBV27 and TRBJ1-2; 8 bases are a match to TRBD1. CDR1 and CDR2 (germline): MNHEY, SMNVEV (reference sequence). With V trimmed by 8 bases and J by 6 bases, 17 bases remained unmatched. The CDR3 is 16 amino acids. The CDR3 DNA reads as TGTGCCAGCTCCCCAGCGGGCAGGGGGCGAATTAATGGCTACACCTTC. This gives the protein CASSPAGRGRINGYTF.

This clonotype was detected many times. V and J are TRBV27 and TRBJ1-1; 7 bases map to TRBD1. Per germline, CDR1 MNHEY and CDR2 SMNVEV (reference sequence). CDR3 length: 15 amino acids. V gave up 2 bases and J gave up 5 bases; unmatched junction bases: 8. CDR3 in amino acids: CASSLEGGVSTEAFF. The CDR3 DNA reads as TGTGCCAGCAGTTTAGAAGGGGGCGTGTCGACTGAAGCTTTCTTT.

This clonotype was recorded a few times. This sequence joins TRBV5-6 and TRBJ2-1, with TRBD2 matching 9 bases. There are 16 residues in the CDR3. The germline gives CDR1 SGHDT, CDR2 YYEEEE. With 3 bases clipped from V and 5 bases from J, the junction kept 9 bases outside the gene matches. The CDR3 DNA follows: TGTGCCAGCAGCTCCTACTGGACTAGCGAGAACAATGAGCAGTTCTTC. It encodes CASSSYWTSENNEQFF.

This clonotype was seen ten or more times. V and J are TRBV20-1 and TRBJ1-5, with D possibly matching TRBD1 (6 bases). The CDR3 is 16 amino acids. CDR1 DFQATT and CDR2 SNEGSKA come from the germline V gene (reference sequence). V lost 1 base to trimming and J lost 2 bases, with 15 bases between them. CDR3 nucleotide sequence: TGCAGTGCTAGAGTTGCGGGACAAGTGGGCAATCAGCCCCAGCATTTT. Protein sequence: CSARVAGQVGNQPQHF.

This clonotype was observed many times. The chain is built from TRBV28 and TRBJ1-2; D is possibly TRBD1 (5 bases). This CDR3 has 12 amino acids. V shed 1 base and J shed 6 bases, with 6 bases lying between them. CDR1 and CDR2 (germline): MDHEN, SYDVKM. The CDR3 DNA follows: TGTGCCAGCAGTTTATCCAGGGATGGCTACACCTTC. Amino acids: CASSLSRDGYTF.

This clonotype was picked up many times. The CDR3 DNA reads TGCGCCAGCAGCTTGACAGGGGAGGGCAATCAGCCCCAGCATTTT. Translating gives CASSLTGEGNQPQHF. The V call is TRBV5-1, the J call TRBJ1-5; 7 bases map to TRBD1. Germline lookup yields CDR1 SGHRS and CDR2 YFSETQ. This CDR3 contains 15 residues. J gave up 2 bases and V 1 base, and 3 bases lay outside the gene matches.

This clonotype appeared a few times. The junction does not match germline at one end; this may be a read error. This rearrangement joins TRBV9 to TRBJ2-7; TRBD1 is a possible D gene (6 bases). The germline gives CDR1 SGDLS, CDR2 YYNGEE. This CDR3 is 15 amino acids long. CDR3 sequence (DNA): TGTGCCAGCAGCGTAGGGCACAGGGAATCCTCCGAGCAGTACTTC. It encodes CASSVGHRESSEQYF.

This clonotype was observed a few times. The CDR3 region is CASSYSLWGLAENTGELFF. The CDR3 DNA reads as TGTGCCAGCAGTTATTCGCTCTGGGGACTAGCGGAAAACACCGGGGAGCTGTTTTTT. The V gene is TRBV6-5, the J gene TRBJ2-2; 11 bases are shared with TRBD2. Trimming cost V 3 bases and J 2 bases; bases outside gene matches: 11. The CDR3 length is 19 residues. Germline assignment: CDR1 MNHEY and CDR2 SVGAGI.

Many counts were recorded for this clonotype. The chain couples TRBV30 to TRBJ2-7; possible D gene TRBD2, 5 bases. The CDR3 extends over 15 amino acids. Germline CDR1 is GTSNPN and CDR2 is SVGIG (reference sequence). V was clipped by 0 bases and J by 2 bases, with 14 bases between them. The CDR3 sequence is CAWSVLGTVAYEQYF. The CDR3 DNA follows: TGTGCCTGGAGTGTACTAGGAACCGTAGCCTACGAGCAGTACTTC.

Ten or more counts support this clonotype. This chain uses TRBV18 with TRBJ2-5; weak D call: TRBD2 (5 bases). There are 13 residues in the CDR3. V was pared by 4 bases and J by 3 bases, with 9 bases between. Germline assignment: CDR1 KGHSH and CDR2 LQKENI. This CDR3 reads CASSLMGEETQYF. DNA for the CDR3: TGTGCCAGCTCACTCATGGGAGAAGAGACCCAGTACTTC.

At least ten counts were recorded for this clonotype. The chain joins TRBV12-3 or TRBV12-4 to TRBJ1-1, with D hard to call. V was trimmed by 3 bases and J by 1 base, leaving 9 bases between them. The CDR3 runs to 14 residues. The DNA for the CDR3 is TGTGCCAGCAGTTTTGGCGGGCAGAACACTGAAGCTTTCTTT. Translating gives CASSFGGQNTEAFF.

This clonotype was found many times. This chain uses TRBV27 with TRBJ1-5, with D unresolved. This CDR3 spans 16 amino acids. Looked up from germline, CDR1 is MNHEY and CDR2 is SMNVEV (reference sequence). Trimming pared 2 bases from V and 1 base from J, leaving 12 bases between. The CDR3 spells CASSLMGILSNQPQHF. The CDR3 DNA is TGTGCCAGCAGTTTAATGGGCATACTCAGCAATCAGCCCCAGCATTTT.

Note on this clonotype: One base away lies a much larger clone, so this may be a sequencing read error. The V gene is TRBV18, the J gene TRBJ2-3; 9 positions match TRBD1. Per the germline V gene, CDR1 is KGHSH and CDR2 is LQKENI. The CDR3 sequence is 15 residues long. The CDR3 region has the DNA TGTGCCAGCCCACCGACAGGGGGGAATACAGATACGCAGTATTTT. Its translation is CASPPTGGNTDTQYF. Supplemented by reference TRBV18 and TRBJ2-3, the full variable domain reads NAGVMQNPRHLVRRRGQEARLRCSPMKGHSHVYWYRQLPEEGLKFMVYLQKENIIDESGMPKERFSAEFPKEGPSILRIQQVVRGDSAAYFCASPPTGGNTDTQYFGPGTRLTVL.

This chain joins TRBV12-3 or TRBV12-4 and TRBJ2-7, with D tentatively TRBD2 (6 bases). The CDR3 spans 15 residues. V dropped 2 bases and J dropped 1 base, with 12 bases sitting between them. The CDR3 loop reads CASSLSLEGSYEQYF. The CDR3 DNA follows: TGTGCCAGCAGTTTATCTTTGGAGGGTTCCTACGAGCAGTACTTC.

The chain carries TRBV19 and TRBJ1-5; D uncertain. The CDR3 length is 14 residues. Trimming removed 7 bases from V and 5 bases from J, with 15 bases in between. CDR1 is LNHDA, CDR2 SQIVND, per germline (reference sequence). This CDR3 reads CASTPAGGHQPQHF. For the CDR3, the DNA is TGTGCCAGTACCCCAGCTGGAGGCCATCAGCCCCAGCATTTT.